This TCR beta chain was identified in a study of cytomegalovirus exposure and HLA in healthy donors. Study outcomes and limitations: The majority of TCR sequences were rare, yet some public TCRs appeared in many donors.

This clone was detected a few times. Its antigen is unknown. 60 Vbeta and 13 Jbeta primers were used in PCR. TCRdb's table, derived via immunoSEQ multiplex PCR, lists solely in-frame clones and lacks some. The table has some 56,000 clones, around three fifths seen once. J was trimmed by 7 bases and V by 4 bases; bases with no gene match: 3. The CDR3 extends over 14 amino acids. Germline V gives CDR1 MNHEY, CDR2 SMNVEV (reference sequence). The sequence was collected from a human donor in good health. The sequencing input was PBMCs. The chain carries TRBV27 and TRBJ1-6, with 8 bases lining up with TRBD1. CDR3 bases: TGTGCCAGCAGTTGGACAGGGATAAATTCACCCCTCCACTTT. It encodes CASSWTGINSPLHF.